This T cell receptor beta chain stems from a study of T cells in Graves' hyperthyroidism and ophthalmopathy. Study information: Blood was drawn when the patient was first diagnosed and still untreated.

V trimming: 3 bases; J trimming: 7 bases; junction bases outside the gene matches: 7. Germline V gene sequence: CDR1 DFQATT, CDR2 SNEGSKA (reference sequence). The CDR3 totals 16 residues. Regarding the study as a whole: Blood also held most thyroid clonotypes expanded beyond 0.001.

Uncontrolled infection, other autoimmune disease, pregnancy or lactation excluded patients. RNA transcripts gave rise to amplified TCR beta CDR3 regions. The TCR CDR3 first-round RT-PCR relied on the HTBI primer set. Via MiXCR, TCRdb re-called the multiplex PCR reads, giving one row per CDR3 protein. The sample holds approximately 560,000 distinct CDR3 sequences, around a sixth seen once. Details on this clonotype: Its antigen is undetermined.

This sequence joins TRBV20-1 and TRBJ2-3, with TRBD2 matching over 16 bases. Material: blood. This clonotype was obtained from a woman aged 30 to 39 with Graves' hyperthyroidism. The CDR3 here is CSARGLAGGSMNTQYF. The CDR3 DNA is TGCAGTGCTAGGGGACTAGCGGGAGGGTCTATGAATACGCAGTATTTT.